This T cell receptor beta chain came from a study of PD-L1 blockade in urothelial cancer. Turning to the study itself: Samples came from 3 weeks, at the second dose, and 6 weeks into treatment.

With V trimmed by 4 bases and J by 7 bases, 14 bases remained unmatched. This CDR3 is built from 15 residues. In germline, CDR1 is GTSNPN, CDR2 SVGIG (reference sequence). Noted time point: peripheral blood 6 weeks after treatment start. Profiling relied on immunoSEQ multiplex PCR, and the TCRdb table lists in-frame clones only, not all of them. The data contain about 110,000 clones, 91% of them singletons. This specimen was PBMCs, taken around atezolizumab (anti-PD-L1) treatment. This receptor was identified in a man aged 60-69 years with urothelial cancer. The chain is built from TRBV30 and TRBJ1-1; 8 positions match TRBD1. The CDR3 reads CAWTTGQGRRGEAFF. As DNA, the CDR3 is TGTGCCTGGACCACTGGACAGGGCCGTCGCGGTGAAGCTTTCTTT.